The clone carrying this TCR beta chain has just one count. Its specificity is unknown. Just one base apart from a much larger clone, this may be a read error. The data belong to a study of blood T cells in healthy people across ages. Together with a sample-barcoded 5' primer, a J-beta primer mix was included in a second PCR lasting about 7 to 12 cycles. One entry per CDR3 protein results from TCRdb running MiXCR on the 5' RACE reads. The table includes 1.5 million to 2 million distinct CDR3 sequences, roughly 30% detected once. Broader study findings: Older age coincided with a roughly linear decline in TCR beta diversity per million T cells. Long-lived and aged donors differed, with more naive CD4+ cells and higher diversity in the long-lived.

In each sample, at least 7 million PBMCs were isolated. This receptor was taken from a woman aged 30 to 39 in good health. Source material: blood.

The DNA for the CDR3 is TGTGCCAGCAGGGACAGGGACCAAGAGACCCAGTACTTC. It yields the protein CASRDRDQETQYF. The chain employs TRBV2 and TRBJ2-5; 8 bases agree with TRBD1. The germline V gene encodes CDR1 SNHLY and CDR2 FYNNEI. The ends lost 6 bases at V and 0 bases at J; junction bases unmatched: 0. This CDR3 has 13 amino acids.